This T cell receptor (beta chain) was sequenced during a study of T cell repertoires in cytomegalovirus infection (dated by TCRdb to the late 2010s). With respect to the entire study: Donor HLA type was relevant to the analysis, as public TCR beta signatures indicated carriage of CMV infection together with the matching HLA type. The paper as a whole reports these results and caveats: The ex vivo response was dominated by HLA-C-restricted CMV-specific TCR beta clonotypes, and the single most frequent clonotype in two of eight donors was supplied by these HLA-C-restricted clonotypes. Carriers of CMV infection plus the relevant HLA type were discriminated by the cumulative frequency of public TCR beta family members in the study cohort and in an independent roughly 370-donor cohort.

Sequenced using an Illumina HiSeq 1500. TCRdb reprocessed the public reads (quality trimming at Q25 with fastp, clone calling with MiXCR) and kept in-frame beta chains. Rows merge per CDR3 protein into single entries with the most common DNA and genes. Recorded for this sample are 130,000 or so distinct CDR3 sequences; roughly 6% of them occurred a single time. Roughly 17% of the sample belongs to the ten largest clones. Only a few counts were recorded for this clonotype. Its antigen specificity is not known. There are no base qualities to consult, and no much larger clone falls within one base. According to the germline V gene (reference sequence), CDR1 reads DFQATT and CDR2 reads SNEGSKA. The CDR3 starts with the cysteine, ends with the phenylalanine, and has 12 residues. Only CDR3 DNA remains: 36 bases, in frame from the first base. The junction shows trimming of 6 bases on V and 7 bases on J, and the gene matches do not reach 6 bases of it.

The TCR originated in a human donor in good health (CMV status not recorded). Some clones in this sample may be carry-over from other donors' samples. This chain is built from TRBV20-1 and TRBJ1-5; 7 bases in the middle match TRBD1. Input material: PBMCs. In nucleotide form, the sequence is TGCAGTGCGCACAGGGGAGGACAGCCCCAGCATTTT. This yields the protein CSAHRGGQPQHF.